Detailed here is one TCR beta chain. Antigen: not known. This sample stems from a study of T cell responses to AZD1222 COVID-19 vaccine. Study-wide findings and caveats: Researchers took repertoire samples only after the peak T cell response had come. Only a handful of AZD1222 recipients, about six in all, had baseline seropositivity. Vaccine-associated CD4 TCRs ranged over spike, dominating at 160-218 and 743-854.

The CDR3 runs to 15 residues. With V trimmed by 2 bases and J by 7 bases, 5 bases remained unmatched. Method: immunoSEQ multiplex PCR; TCRdb's copy keeps in-frame clones and lacks some. This table has more than 140,000 clones, roughly 90% appearing once. This clonotype was sampled from an adult in good health. This material consisted of peripheral blood, taken on day 0 of AZD1222 vaccination. The chain has TRBV23-1 and TRBJ2-1, with 10 positions matching TRBD2. TRBV23-1 belongs to the ORF category, with a function that is uncertain. The DNA for the CDR3 is TGCGCCAGCAGTCAACCTAGCGGGAGAACGAATGAGCAGTTCTTC. It translates to CASSQPSGRTNEQFF.